The clone carrying this T cell receptor (beta chain) was seen more than once but under ten times. Its antigen remains unidentified. TCRdb redid the calling of the RT-PCR reads with MiXCR, one entry per CDR3 protein. The sample holds 400,000 to 550,000 distinct CDR3 sequences; about 25% are singletons and the top ten take under 2.5%. This entry is derived from a study of response to subunit inactivated influenza vaccine. General study points: Only a handful of new T cells, the authors suggested, are recruited with each seasonal influenza vaccination.

This receptor was taken from a man aged 45-65 years who received an inactivated influenza vaccine. The sample here was CD4+ T cells sorted from PBMCs, taken roughly 5 days after vaccination.

The CDR3, as DNA: TGTGCCAGCAGCTTAGTGCCCAAGGGCGGTGCCTACTACGAGCAGTACTTC. This gives the protein CASSLVPKGGAYYEQYF. The chain joins TRBV7-2 to TRBJ2-7, with D unclear. V was pared by 1 base and J by 3 bases, with 19 bases between. Germline-derived CDR1 and CDR2 are SGHTA and FQGNSA. The CDR3 loop spans 17 amino acids. Filled out from reference TRBV7-2 and TRBJ2-7, the complete variable domain reads GAGVSQSPSNKVTEKGKDVELRCDPISGHTALYWYRQSLGQGLEFLIYFQGNSAPDKSGLPSDRFSAERTGGSVSTLTIQRTQQEDSAVYLCASSLVPKGGAYYEQYFGPGTRLTVT.